The source of this TCR beta chain is a study of T cell clonotyping in hematopoietic cell transplantation. Findings of the study overall: Recipient TCR diversity dropped after transplant; expanded clonotypes rose from day 30 to 180. Few recipient clonotypes overlapped donors; over 97% were de novo at given depth. Broader posttransplant TCR repertoire diversity was predicted by graft donor and pretransplant recipient Inverse Simpson Index values.

Sequencing used immunoSEQ multiplex PCR; TCRdb keeps in-frame clones, though not all of them. The repertoire holds 13,000 or so clones, approximately 97% seen once, with approximately 4% in the top ten. Worth noting for this clone: What it binds is not known.

This CDR3 is built from 18 residues. Per germline, CDR1 SEHNR and CDR2 FQNEAQ (reference sequence). With 2 bases removed from V and 4 bases from J, the gap between germline ends came to 18 bases. This clonotype was sampled from a female patient aged 50-59 years who had an allogeneic stem cell transplant from an unrelated donor, so T cells may come from the graft donor. Some clones in this sample may be carry-over from other donors' samples. The genes are TRBV7-9 and TRBJ2-6, with no clear D. The sequencing used peripheral blood mononuclear cells, collected 30 days after allogeneic stem cell transplant. The CDR3 loop is CASSLRPDPRTGANVLTF. The CDR3 coding sequence is TGTGCCAGCAGCTTAAGGCCAGACCCTCGGACCGGGGCCAACGTCCTGACTTTC.